This T cell receptor delta chain derives from a study of gamma-delta chains in newborns, infants, children. Study in general: Microbial exposure reportedly drives polyclonal innate γδ T cell expansion after birth.

This clone has more than one count but fewer than ten. The protein TCRdb lists belongs to a much larger clone and differs from this DNA's translation at residue 8, which points to a read error; the protein shown is made from the DNA. The V end lost 0 bases, the J end lost 5 bases, and 20 bases lay between the germline ends. Germline V lookup: CDR1 TSWWSYY, CDR2 QGS. This CDR3 has 20 amino acids. TCRdb used CATT to re-call clones from the reads. In the table there are approximately 6,900 delta-chain clones, 2% to 2.5% of which are singletons. Sequencing used blood. This receptor was identified in a child who was a newborn, infant or young child, either healthy, febrile or measles-vaccinated (not recorded which). The gene calls are TRDV1 and TRDJ3; TRDD3 is a possible D gene (6 bases). CDR3 DNA: TGTGCTCTTGGGGAACTTAGAGACCTCGTCGACTGGGGGGACACCCGACAGATGTTTTTC. It codes for CALGELRDLVDWGDTRQMFF.